These T cell receptor beta chains were read from a single sample in a study of shared clonotypes between healthy human individuals. Produced via immunoSEQ multiplex PCR; TCRdb's table is partial and in-frame only. The sample records about 2.4 million clones, more than 80% being singletons. The sequenced sample was naive CD4+ T cells sorted from blood. The receptors come from a man between 18 and 35 years old in good health. CDR3s include the opening cysteine and the closing phenylalanine or tryptophan. A D gene is named only where the DNA matches it firmly. Clone size is stated in some rows and not others, as once, few, many or a class when expanded.

>NA|TRBV7-2|TRBJ1-5|NA
CASSPFQGQNQPQHF
TGTGCCAGCAGCCCTTTTCAAGGACAGAATCAGCCCCAGCATTTT
>NA|TRBV2|TRBJ2-4|NA
CASSVELTAKNIQYF
TGTGCCAGCAGTGTTGAACTTACTGCCAAAAACATTCAGTACTTC
>NA|TRBV6-6|TRBJ1-4|NA
CASSYTGEKLFF
TGTGCCAGCAGTTACACAGGGGAAAAACTGTTTTTT
>TRBD1|TRBV27|TRBJ2-4|NA
CASSKPGQGDMWAKNIQYF
TGTGCCAGCAGTAAACCGGGACAGGGGGATATGTGGGCCAAAAACATTCAGTACTTC
>TRBD2|TRBV19|TRBJ2-3|NA
CASSTTSGRPTDTQYF
TGTGCCAGTAGTACCACTAGCGGGAGGCCCACAGATACGCAGTATTTT
>NA|TRBV6-4|TRBJ1-6|once
CASSDSLRVGSPLHF
TGTGCCAGCAGTGACTCCCTCAGGGTAGGATCACCCCTCCACTTT
>NA|TRBV28|TRBJ1-1|NA
CASSLYTRVGTEAFF
TGTGCCAGCAGCCTATACACTCGGGTCGGGACTGAAGCTTTCTTT
>NA|TRBV19|TRBJ1-5|few
CASSLGTGNQPQHF
TGTGCCAGTAGTTTAGGGACTGGCAATCAGCCCCAGCATTTT
>TRBD2|TRBV6-1|TRBJ2-1|NA
CASSGVPSGRGNEQFF
TGTGCCAGCAGTGGGGTTCCGAGCGGGAGGGGGAATGAGCAGTTCTTC
>NA|TRBV19|TRBJ2-5|NA
CASSITGKETQYF
TGTGCCAGTAGTATCACGGGTAAAGAGACCCAGTACTTC
>NA|TRBV7-2|TRBJ2-3|once
CASSLYSSSTDTQYF
TGTGCCAGCAGCTTATATTCGTCTAGCACAGATACGCAGTATTTT
>TRBD2|TRBV5-4|TRBJ2-3|NA
CASSWGLADTDTQYF
TGTGCCAGCAGCTGGGGACTAGCTGACACAGATACGCAGTATTTT
>NA|TRBV4-1|TRBJ1-5|NA
CASSRIVEIRQAGNQPQHF
TGCGCCAGCAGCCGGATCGTTGAGATTCGACAGGCTGGCAATCAGCCCCAGCATTTT
>NA|TRBV7-9|TRBJ1-6|NA
CASSLTLLPPLHF
TGTGCCAGCAGCTTAACGCTACTTCCACCCCTCCACTTT
>TRBD1|TRBV7-3|TRBJ2-1|NA
CASSVTTGGWNEQFF
TGTGCCAGCAGCGTGACCACAGGGGGGTGGAATGAGCAGTTCTTC
>NA|TRBV6-5|TRBJ1-2|NA
CASSRSGAHNYGYTF
TGTGCCAGCAGCCGCTCCGGGGCCCATAACTATGGCTACACCTTC
>NA|TRBV5-1|TRBJ2-7|NA
CASKIITGSYEQYF
TGCGCCAGCAAAATCATTACAGGGAGCTACGAGCAGTACTTC
>NA|TRBV5-1|TRBJ1-2|few
CASSLRDGAYGYTF
TGCGCCAGCAGCTTACGGGACGGAGCCTATGGCTACACCTTC
>NA|TRBV4-3|TRBJ1-5|few
CASSQDLSGYQPQHF
TGCGCCAGCAGCCAAGATCTGTCAGGATATCAGCCCCAGCATTTT
>NA|TRBV7-9|TRBJ2-5|NA
CASSLSRDGEETQYF
TGTGCCAGCAGCCTATCCCGGGACGGCGAAGAGACCCAGTACTTC
>NA|TRBV6-5|TRBJ1-3|NA
CASSRDSGNTIYF
TGTGCCAGCAGCAGGGATTCTGGAAACACCATATATTTT
>NA|TRBV2|TRBJ1-2|once
CASSVDSLPYGYTF
TGTGCCAGCAGTGTTGACAGTCTTCCCTATGGCTACACCTTC
>NA|TRBV9|TRBJ2-1|NA
CASSAEGGSYNEQFF
TGTGCCAGCAGCGCGGAAGGAGGATCCTACAATGAGCAGTTCTTC
>TRBD1|TRBV7-6|TRBJ2-5|NA
CASSITTGGVETQYF
TGTGCCAGCAGCATTACTACAGGGGGCGTAGAGACCCAGTACTTC
>TRBD2|TRBV7-2|TRBJ2-2|NA
CASSSGLAGGELFF
TGTGCCAGCAGCTCCGGACTAGCGGGGGGGGAGCTGTTTTTT
>NA|TRBV14|TRBJ2-7|NA
CASSRGRAEQYF
TGTGCCAGCAGCCGGGGCAGGGCCGAGCAGTACTTC
>TRBD2|TRBV15|TRBJ2-1|NA
CATSRERGVTYNEQFF
TGTGCCACCAGCAGAGAGCGGGGGGTCACATACAATGAGCAGTTCTTC
>NA|TRBV5-1|TRBJ1-6|few
CASSLSSDYNSPLHF
TGCGCCAGCAGCTTGAGCAGCGACTATAATTCACCCCTCCACTTT
>TRBD2|TRBV11-2|TRBJ2-2|NA
CASSVAGGKTGELFF
TGTGCCAGCAGCGTAGCGGGGGGAAAGACCGGGGAGCTGTTTTTT
>NA|TRBV7-2|TRBJ2-3|NA
CASSPTERADTQYF
TGTGCCAGCAGCCCCACGGAACGTGCAGATACGCAGTATTTT
>NA|TRBV7-2|TRBJ2-3|NA
CASSLDGPSTDTQYF
TGTGCCAGCAGCTTAGACGGGCCTAGCACAGATACGCAGTATTTT
>NA|TRBV7-8|TRBJ2-7|NA
CASSLAPEGVGEQYF
TGTGCCAGCAGCTTAGCGCCCGAGGGGGTTGGCGAGCAGTACTTC
>TRBD2|TRBV7-9|TRBJ2-6|NA
CASSGLGSGNQAGANVLTF
TGTGCCAGCAGCGGATTAGGTAGCGGGAATCAAGCCGGGGCCAACGTCCTGACTTTC
>NA|TRBV21-1|TRBJ1-3|NA
CASSPGTTGNTIYF
TGTGCCAGCAGCCCCGGGACAACTGGAAACACCATATATTTT
>NA|TRBV2|TRBJ2-3|NA
CASMAGYGTDTQYF
TGTGCCAGCATGGCCGGATATGGCACAGATACGCAGTATTTT
>NA|TRBV5-6|TRBJ2-5|few
CASSLGQQETQYF
TGTGCCAGCAGCTTGGGACAGCAAGAGACCCAGTACTTC
>NA|TRBV5-1|TRBJ2-1|NA
CASSLVRSSYNEQFF
TGCGCCAGCAGCTTGGTGCGGAGCTCCTACAATGAGCAGTTCTTC
>NA|TRBV10-2|TRBJ2-7|once
CASSESRAGLGYEQYF
TGCGCCAGCAGTGAGTCTCGGGCAGGACTTGGCTACGAGCAGTACTTC
>TRBD1|TRBV5-1|TRBJ2-7|once
CASSLGDRAYEQYF
TGCGCCAGCAGCTTGGGGGACAGAGCTTACGAGCAGTACTTC
>NA|TRBV7-2|TRBJ1-5|NA
CASSSDQFSNQPQHF
TGTGCCAGCAGCTCCGACCAGTTCAGCAATCAGCCCCAGCATTTT
>TRBD1|TRBV2|TRBJ1-3|NA
CAGGTGGNTIYF
TGTGCCGGAGGGACAGGGGGAAACACCATATATTTT
>NA|TRBV5-4|TRBJ1-3|NA
CASSLQASGNTIYF
TGTGCCAGCAGCTTGCAGGCCTCTGGAAACACCATATATTTT
>NA|TRBV29-1|TRBJ1-4|NA
CSARTQKNEKLFF
TGCAGCGCCCGGACCCAGAAAAATGAAAAACTGTTTTTT
>NA|TRBV7-3|TRBJ2-7|NA
CASSAGVGAEQYF
TGTGCCAGCAGCGCCGGGGTAGGGGCCGAGCAGTACTTC
>TRBD1|TRBV15|TRBJ2-7|NA
CATSRERTGGTYEQYF
TGTGCCACCAGCAGAGAAAGGACAGGGGGCACCTACGAGCAGTACTTC
>NA|TRBV19|TRBJ2-4|NA
CASSIEVVSAKNIQYF
TGTGCCAGTAGTATAGAAGTGGTCAGCGCGAAAAACATTCAGTACTTC
>TRBD1|TRBV18|TRBJ1-1|NA
CASSPPDRGGTEAFF
TGTGCCAGCTCACCACCGGACAGGGGGGGTACTGAAGCTTTCTTT
>NA|TRBV10-3|TRBJ2-3|NA
CAISESRAASTDTQYF
TGTGCCATCAGTGAGTCGCGGGCCGCTAGCACAGATACGCAGTATTTT
>NA|TRBV5-8|TRBJ1-5|NA
CASSAGRGSNQPQHF
TGTGCCAGCAGCGCGGGACGGGGAAGCAATCAGCCCCAGCATTTT
>TRBD1|TRBV5-1|TRBJ2-5|NA
CASCRVRGYQETQYF
TGCGCCAGTTGCAGGGTCAGGGGGTACCAAGAGACCCAGTACTTC
>TRBD2|TRBV15|TRBJ2-1|NA
CATSRGDSYNEQFF
TGTGCCACCAGCCGGGGGGACTCCTACAATGAGCAGTTCTTC
>TRBD2|TRBV5-1|TRBJ2-1|NA
CASSLLLAGSEQFF
TGCGCCAGCAGCTTGTTGTTAGCGGGGAGTGAGCAGTTCTTC
>NA|TRBV30|TRBJ1-1|NA
CASGRGRLQNTEAFF
TGTGCCTCGGGCCGGGGGAGACTGCAGAACACTGAAGCTTTCTTT
>NA|TRBV6-1|TRBJ2-3|NA
CASSVQGSTDTQYF
TGTGCCAGCAGTGTGCAGGGAAGCACAGATACGCAGTATTTT
>NA|TRBV4-1|TRBJ1-1|once
CASSQPRSNTEAFF
TGCGCCAGCAGCCAGCCCCGCTCGAACACTGAAGCTTTCTTT